The 25 T cell receptor beta chains presented below share a single source sample, sequenced in a study of blood T cell repertoires in COVID-19 (TCRdb year 2020). Libraries came from the immunoSEQ multiplex PCR assay. The clones in this table, taken by TCRdb from immuneACCESS, are in-frame only. Not every clone is retained; where verified, under half of the shortfall comes from an unresolved V gene, and the cause of the rest is unknown. Recorded for this sample are 95,000 to 150,000 clones; 87% of them occurred a single time. The ten largest clones represent 30% of the sample. Sample: peripheral blood. The source of these receptors is a woman in her 70s with acute or convalescent COVID-19.

The chain couples TRBV28 to TRBJ2-3, with D unresolved. V was trimmed by 10 bases and J by 1 base, leaving 12 bases between them. CDR1 MDHEN and CDR2 SYDVKM come from the germline V gene. The CDR3 contains 13 residues. CDR3 protein: CATTLPGTDTQYF. CDR3 nucleotide sequence: TGTGCCACCACCCTACCCGGCACAGATACGCAGTATTTT.

The genes are TRBV29-1 and TRBJ1-5, with TRBD1 as a possible D gene (6 bases). CDR1 is SQVTM, CDR2 ANQGSEA, per germline. With 6 bases removed from V and 11 bases from J, the gap between germline ends came to 26 bases. The CDR3 runs to 15 residues. The chain's CDR3 is CSVSAGAQGQSAQHF. CDR3 nucleotides: TGCAGCGTATCTGCAGGGGCCCAGGGCCAATCAGCCCAGCATTTT.

The chain employs TRBV30 and TRBJ1-5, with D uncertain. The germline V and J ends were trimmed by 0 bases and 2 bases, with 11 bases remaining between them. The germline V gene encodes CDR1 GTSNPN and CDR2 SVGIG (reference sequence). This CDR3 spans 15 amino acids. CDR3 amino acids: CAWSVQHVGNQPQHF. CDR3 DNA sequence: TGTGCCTGGAGTGTACAACATGTCGGCAATCAGCCCCAGCATTTT.

The rearrangement uses TRBV28 and TRBJ1-6, with 8 bases that match TRBD1. The V segment lost 6 bases and the J segment 4 bases; nucleotides outside the gene matches: 5. The germline CDR1 and CDR2 sequences are MDHEN and SYDVKM. CDR3 length equals 15 residues. The CDR3 coding sequence is TGTGCCAGCAGGGGGGACAGGCTATATAATTCACCCCTCCACTTT. It is translated as CASRGDRLYNSPLHF.

The J gene is TRBJ1-4, the V gene TRBV5-1; perhaps TRBD1 as D (5 bases). The germline V gene has CDR1 SGHRS and CDR2 YFSETQ. The V end lost 0 bases, the J end lost 10 bases, and 19 bases lay between the germline ends. The CDR3 contains 16 residues. CDR3 bases: TGCGCCAGCAGCTTGGCCGGCGCTCAGGGTGATGGAAAACTGTTTTTT. Translated: CASSLAGAQGDGKLFF.

The chain combines TRBV10-1 with TRBJ2-2; 7 positions agree with TRBD1. Germline loops: CDR1 WNHNN, CDR2 SYGVQD (reference sequence). Trimming at V came to 6 bases and at J to 5 bases, leaving 9 bases not matched to a gene. The CDR3 contains 15 residues. CDR3 DNA: TGCGCCAGCAGCGATTGGACAGGAGGAACCGGGGAGCTGTTTTTT. This sequence encodes CASSDWTGGTGELFF.

V gene TRBV14 combines with J gene TRBJ2-7; TRBD1 matches 9 bases. Germline CDR1 is SGHDN and CDR2 is FVKESK. The V segment lost 4 bases and the J segment 1 base; nucleotides outside the gene matches: 5. The CDR3 spans 15 residues. Here the CDR3 DNA reads TGTGCCAGCAGCCTTTTGGGACAGGGTTCCTACGAGCAGTACTTC. Its translation: CASSLLGQGSYEQYF.

The rearrangement links TRBV6-5 to TRBJ1-3; no clear D gene. Trimming shortened V by 5 bases and J by 0 bases, and 5 bases separated the two germline ends. Germline V gene data show CDR1 as MNHEY and CDR2 as SVGAGI. This CDR3 contains 13 residues. The CDR3 is CASSLNSGNTIYF. In DNA, the CDR3 is TGTGCCAGCAGTCTAAACTCTGGAAACACCATATATTTT.

V and J are TRBV6-1 and TRBJ2-3; TRBD1 matches at 9 bases. V lost 2 bases to trimming and J lost 4 bases; unmatched junction nucleotides: 7. Germline CDR1 and CDR2: MNHNS and SASEGT. The CDR3 is made up of 16 amino acids. CDR3: CASSERGQGRPDTQYF. CDR3 nucleotide sequence: TGTGCCAGCAGTGAACGGGGACAGGGAAGACCAGATACGCAGTATTTT.

V gene TRBV25-1 combines with J gene TRBJ1-2; no definite D call. Germline loops: CDR1 MGHDK, CDR2 SYGVNS. CDR3 length: 11 amino acids. The V gene lost 1 base and the J gene lost 7 bases, with 4 bases spanning the gap. The CDR3 DNA is TGTGCCAGCAGTGAATTCGGTGGCTACACCTTC. It specifies CASSEFGGYTF.

Turning to this clone: This same CDR3 is encoded by further DNA sequences in the sample. This chain connects TRBV5-1 to TRBJ2-1; 11 nucleotides match TRBD2. J gave up 5 bases and V 3 bases, and 4 bases lay outside the gene matches. Per germline, CDR1 SGHRS and CDR2 YFSETQ. The CDR3 is made up of 15 amino acids. As DNA, the CDR3 is TGCGCCAGCAGCTCCGGGACTAGCGGTAACAATGAGCAGTTCTTC. It encodes CASSSGTSGNNEQFF.

The rearrangement joins TRBV6-5 to TRBJ1-4, with TRBD1 as a possible D gene (6 bases). The CDR3 extends over 15 amino acids. The V gene lost 7 bases and the J gene lost 1 base, with 13 bases spanning the gap. Germline-derived CDR1 and CDR2 are MNHEY and SVGAGI. In DNA, the CDR3 is TGTGCCAGCAACATACAGGGCGGAACTAATGAAAAACTGTTTTTT. This gives the protein CASNIQGGTNEKLFF.

The V and J genes are TRBV19 and TRBJ2-2; D perhaps matches TRBD1 (5 bases). Germline CDR1 is LNHDA and CDR2 is SQIVND (reference sequence). Trimming left V 1 base short and J 4 bases short, with 10 bases between. The CDR3 contains 15 residues. The CDR3 DNA is TGTGCCAGTAGTATAGGGGGCTTAGGCACCGGGGAGCTGTTTTTT. It encodes CASSIGGLGTGELFF.

The chain carries TRBV7-3 and TRBJ1-1; tentatively, D is TRBD1 (6 bases). This CDR3 spans 14 amino acids. V lost 5 bases to trimming and J lost 3 bases, with 13 bases between them. Germline CDR1 is SGHTA and CDR2 is FQGTGA. The CDR3 DNA sequence: TGTGCCAGCAGCCGTCATGAGGGGGACACTGAAGCTTTCTTT. It specifies CASSRHEGDTEAFF. The full variable domain, its missing parts supplied by reference TRBV7-3 and TRBJ1-1, is GAGVSQTPSNKVTEKGKYVELRCDPISGHTALYWYRQSLGQGPEFLIYFQGTGAADDSGLPNDRFFAVRPEGSVSTLKIQRTERGDSAVYLCASSRHEGDTEAFFGQGTRLTVV.

The chain uses TRBV6-5 and TRBJ1-5, with 7 bases identical to TRBD1. Trimming took 8 bases from V and 3 from J; bases not matched to a gene: 4. Germline CDR1 reads MNHEY; CDR2 reads SVGAGI. The CDR3 spans 13 residues. CDR3 loop: CASRQGDNQPQHF. In DNA form, the CDR3 reads TGTGCCAGCCGACAGGGAGACAATCAGCCCCAGCATTTT.

The gene calls are TRBV28 and TRBJ1-2; 7 bases fit TRBD1. The CDR3 sequence is 16 residues long. With V trimmed by 6 bases and J by 4 bases, 14 bases remained unmatched. CDR1 is MDHEN, CDR2 SYDVKM, per germline. The CDR3: CASREDTGTAGYGYTF. In nucleotides, the CDR3 is TGTGCCAGCAGAGAAGACACAGGGACAGCCGGCTATGGCTACACCTTC.

This clone was counted only a few times. The chain carries TRBV27 and TRBJ2-2; D uncertain. The length of the CDR3 is 12 residues. The V gene lost 6 bases and the J gene lost 1 base, with 3 bases spanning the gap. The V gene's germline CDR1 is MNHEY and CDR2 SMNVEV (reference sequence). The CDR3 DNA sequence: TGTGCCAGCAGACTGAACACCGGGGAGCTGTTTTTT. Translating gives CASRLNTGELFF.

This sequence joins TRBV7-7 and TRBJ1-1, with D possibly TRBD1 on 6 matching bases. V shed 5 bases and J shed 1 base, with 8 bases lying between them. Germline V gene data show CDR1 as SSHAT and CDR2 as FNYEAQ (reference sequence). The CDR3 loop spans 13 amino acids. For the CDR3, the DNA is TGTGCCAGCAGCGCGACAGGGAACACTGAAGCTTTCTTT. This encodes CASSATGNTEAFF.

The CDR3 spells CASSQMGGAANEAFF. CDR3 in DNA: TGCGCCAGCAGCCAAATGGGGGGGGCAGCGAATGAAGCTTTCTTT. This chain links TRBV4-1 with TRBJ1-1, with a possible D match to TRBD1 (6 bases). The germline gives CDR1 MGHRA, CDR2 YSYEKL. This CDR3 region has 15 residues. Trimming stripped 2 bases from V and 7 bases from J, with 17 bases between.

The chain joins TRBV2 to TRBJ1-5; possibly TRBD1 for D (5 bases). Trimming cost V 4 bases and J 5 bases, with 12 bases left between them. The length of the CDR3 is 14 residues. From germline, CDR1 is SNHLY and CDR2 FYNNEI. The CDR3 nucleotides read TGTGCCAGCAGTGGGCAGGGTGTCGATCAGCCCCAGCATTTT. Translation gives CASSGQGVDQPQHF.

This rearrangement joins TRBV6-5 to TRBJ2-5; 14 positions agree with TRBD2. Trimming at V came to 9 bases and at J to 1 base, leaving 4 bases not matched to a gene. Germline assignment: CDR1 MNHEY and CDR2 SVGAGI. The CDR3 sequence is 15 residues long. For the CDR3, the DNA is TGTGCCAGGGGGACTAGCGGGGGCTCCCAAGAGACCCAGTACTTC. Residues: CARGTSGGSQETQYF.

This sequence joins TRBV5-1 and TRBJ1-3; 7 nucleotides match TRBD1. The CDR3 totals 15 residues. Looked up from germline, CDR1 is SGHRS and CDR2 is YFSETQ. With V trimmed by 4 bases and J by 0 bases, 4 bases remained unmatched. CDR3 bases: TGCGCCAGCAGCGAGGGACAGCTCTCTGGAAACACCATATATTTT. Translation: CASSEGQLSGNTIYF.

The chain couples TRBV3-1 (or the pseudogene TRBV3-2) to TRBJ2-3; 10 nucleotides align to TRBD2. Germline V gene data show CDR1 as LGHDT and CDR2 as YNNKEL (reference sequence). The CDR3 is 14 residues long. V was pared by 4 bases and J by 6 bases, with 4 bases of the junction left unmatched. CDR3 residues: CASSPSGGWDTQYF. DNA of the CDR3: TGTGCCAGCAGCCCTAGCGGGGGATGGGATACGCAGTATTTT.

CDR3 in DNA: TGTGCCAGCACCCCGGGGGGGACGGGCTATGGCTACACCTTC. Translated, it gives CASTPGGTGYGYTF. This chain uses TRBV2 with TRBJ1-2; D may be TRBD1 (5 bases). This CDR3 is built from 14 residues. Trimming shortened V by 7 bases and J by 4 bases, and 16 bases separated the two germline ends. Germline-derived CDR1 and CDR2 are SNHLY and FYNNEI.

This clone was seen a handful of times. This rearrangement joins TRBV11-3 to TRBJ1-3, with D maybe TRBD1 (5 bases). V lost 2 bases and J 0 bases, leaving 8 bases between the germline ends. The germline V gene encodes CDR1 SGHNT and CDR2 YENEEA. This CDR3 spans 15 amino acids. In DNA form, the CDR3 reads TGTGCCAGCAGCTTAACAGGCGACTCTGGAAACACCATATATTTT. Its translation: CASSLTGDSGNTIYF.